This T cell receptor beta chain comes out of a study of blood T cell repertoires in COVID-19. The overall study: Samples taken during acute and convalescent COVID-19 were collected in the United States, Italy and Spain. The cDNA or gDNA used as material had been derived from T cells, B-cell-depleted T cells, or PBMCs.

The V gene end was trimmed by 3 bases and the J gene end by 2 bases; junction bases not matched to a gene: 7. CDR1 SGHRS and CDR2 YFSETQ come from the germline V gene. The CDR3 consists of 15 residues. Source study methods: Quantification of nucleated cells was approximated via reference gene primer amplification. Profiled with immunoSEQ multiplex PCR; TCRdb holds only in-frame clones, not every one. V and J calls and clone size are copied from that table; D and trimming were computed from the DNA. The repertoire has about 97,000 clones, 85% to 95% of them found once; the top ten carry around 5.8%. This clonotype was sampled from a man in his fifties or sixties with active COVID-19. Sequenced: peripheral blood. The chain has TRBV5-1 and TRBJ2-7; 8 nucleotides agree with TRBD2. CDR3 nucleotide sequence: TGCGCCAGCAGCTCACTAGCGGATCAAGCCTACGAGCAGTACTTC. Its protein is CASSSLADQAYEQYF.